This T cell receptor (beta chain) derives from a study of T-cell reconstitution after alpha-beta-depleted transplantation in children. Study-level points and caveats: Two months or so post-transplant, alpha-beta T cells reportedly derived from several hundred expanded graft clones.

TCRbeta library preparation incorporated unique molecular identifiers. TCRdb redid the calling of the PCR reads with MiXCR, one entry per CDR3 protein. The sample includes 350,000 to 500,000 distinct CDR3 sequences, 43% seen only once; the top ten take 25% to 30%. Germline CDR1 reads PRHDT; CDR2 reads FYEKMQ (reference sequence). Trimming cost V 4 bases and J 6 bases, with 10 bases left between them. This CDR3 is built from 13 residues. For this clonotype: The antigen remains unidentified.

The receptor's source is a girl aged 2-10 years with aplastic anemia, due to receive a stem cell transplant. The J gene is TRBJ2-1, the V gene TRBV13; the D gene is possibly TRBD1 (6 bases). This material consisted of PBMCs, taken before TCRalphabeta/CD19-depleted stem cell transplant. This CDR3 is CASSSRQVNEQFF. The CDR3 DNA is TGTGCCAGCAGCTCAAGACAGGTCAATGAGCAGTTCTTC.